Below, 19 T cell receptor beta chains from the same sample are listed, as sequenced in a study of patients and donors after allogeneic stem cell transplantation. TCRdb processed the RT-PCR reads anew with MiXCR; each CDR3 protein has one entry. The data show 400,000 to 450,000 distinct CDR3 sequences, roughly 17% seen once. The sample taken for sequencing was blood, either unsorted or a sorted T cell fraction (not recorded which). These receptors were taken from a human donor who was either an allogeneic HSCT recipient or a stem cell or donor lymphocyte infusion donor (not recorded which). It is not recorded whose cells these are; they may come from a transplant donor.

The sample holds a few counts of this clonotype. The V call is TRBV7-2, the J call TRBJ1-4, with D possibly being TRBD1 (5 bases). V was pared by 6 bases and J by 0 bases, with 11 bases between. The V gene's germline CDR1 is SGHTA and CDR2 FQGNSA. CDR3 size: 15 residues. This chain's CDR3 is CASSQQVSTNEKLFF. CDR3 in DNA: TGTGCCAGCAGTCAACAGGTTTCAACTAATGAAAAACTGTTTTTT.

The gene calls are TRBV4-3 and TRBJ2-1; D is possibly TRBD1 or TRBD2 (5 bases each). Trimming shortened V by 1 base and J by 4 bases, and 14 bases separated the two germline ends. Germline CDR1 and CDR2: LGHNA and YSLEER. The CDR3 runs 16 residues. CDR3 sequence reads: CASSQVLRDGYNEQFF. The CDR3 DNA is TGCGCCAGCAGCCAAGTCCTCCGGGACGGATACAATGAGCAGTTCTTC.

The chain's CDR3 is CASSKYVRSSTDTQYF. The CDR3 DNA sequence: TGCGCCAGCAGTAAATATGTCCGGTCGAGCACAGATACGCAGTATTTT. V and J are TRBV5-1 and TRBJ2-3; the D is unclear. The V and J ends lost 5 bases and 0 bases respectively, with 16 bases between them. Germline assignment: CDR1 SGHRS and CDR2 YFSETQ. The CDR3 runs 16 residues.

This clonotype turned up a few times. The CDR3 region is CASSPRTGAFF. For the CDR3, the DNA is TGTGCCAGCAGTCCGAGGACAGGAGCTTTCTTT. The chain carries TRBV12-3 or TRBV12-4 and TRBJ1-1; 7 bases are shared with TRBD1. This CDR3 contains 11 residues. V was clipped by 5 bases and J by 10 bases; unmatched bases: 4.

This rearrangement joins TRBV4-2 to TRBJ1-2, with a weak D call TRBD1 (5 bases). This CDR3 has 11 amino acids. The germline CDR1 and CDR2 sequences are LGHNA and YNFKEQ. Trimming took off 1 base at V and 13 bases at J, with 10 bases between the two ends. CDR3 protein: CASSQGGPPTF. CDR3 DNA sequence: TGTGCCAGCAGCCAAGGGGGACCTCCCACCTTC.

This clonotype was recorded many times. The CDR3 is CASSHRQGGNQPQHF. The CDR3 nucleotides read TGTGCCAGCAGCCATAGACAGGGTGGGAATCAGCCCCAGCATTTT. V gene TRBV12-3 or TRBV12-4 combines with J gene TRBJ1-5; 7 bases align to TRBD1. The CDR3 is 15 residues long. V trimming: 6 bases; J trimming: 4 bases; junction bases outside the gene matches: 9.

The rearrangement joins TRBV20-1 to TRBJ2-7; perhaps D is TRBD1 or TRBD2 (6 bases each). Deletions cut 0 bases from V and 7 bases from J, with 22 bases between. This CDR3 region has 16 residues. The germline gives CDR1 DFQATT, CDR2 SNEGSKA (reference sequence). The CDR3 here is CSARESTRGLRGEQYF. As DNA, the CDR3 is TGCAGTGCTAGAGAGTCCACCCGGGGGCTACGTGGGGAGCAGTACTTC.

There are a few counts of this clonotype. The gene calls are TRBV20-1 and TRBJ2-5, with D tentatively TRBD2 (6 bases). CDR1 is DFQATT, CDR2 SNEGSKA, per germline (reference sequence). The V end lost 7 bases, the J end lost 1 base, and 10 bases lay between the germline ends. The CDR3 covers 12 residues. The CDR3: CSVGTPQETQYF. CDR3 DNA: TGCAGTGTAGGGACTCCCCAAGAGACCCAGTACTTC.

This clonotype occurred a few times. This chain joins TRBV4-3 and TRBJ2-7, with D possibly TRBD2 on 5 matching bases. From germline, CDR1 is LGHNA and CDR2 YSLEER. This CDR3 has 15 residues. The V end was cut by 4 bases, the J end by 4 bases, with 17 bases between. The DNA of the CDR3 is TGCGCCAGCAGCCCAGTTATGGACGGGGATTACGAGCAGTACTTC. Translating it yields CASSPVMDGDYEQYF.

This clonotype was picked up many times. The chain has TRBV4-1 and TRBJ2-3; D gene ambiguous. There are 16 residues in the CDR3. Trimming stripped 0 bases from V and 1 base from J, with 11 bases between. Germline V gene sequence: CDR1 MGHRA, CDR2 YSYEKL. The DNA of the CDR3 is TGCGCCAGCAGCCAAGATCGGAGCTCCCGCACAGATACGCAGTATTTT. This gives the protein CASSQDRSSRTDTQYF.

This clonotype was seen at least ten times. The chain recombines TRBV24-1 with TRBJ2-3, with 10 bases aligning to TRBD1. CDR3 length: 14 residues. Germline loops: CDR1 KGHDR, CDR2 SFDVKD. Trimming at V came to 4 bases and at J to 4 bases, leaving 1 base not matched to a gene. CDR3: CATSETGGADTQYF. The CDR3 bases are TGTGCCACCAGTGAGACAGGGGGCGCAGATACGCAGTATTTT.

The chain has TRBV6-1 and TRBJ2-1; 9 positions match TRBD2. Germline CDR1 MNHNS, CDR2 SASEGT. The ends lost 6 bases at V and 3 bases at J; junction bases unmatched: 6. The CDR3 is made up of 15 amino acids. The CDR3 DNA is TGTGCCAGCAGATCACTGACTAGCGGCTACAATGAGCAGTTCTTC. This translates into CASRSLTSGYNEQFF.

The V call is TRBV20-1, the J call TRBJ2-1; 11 bases fit TRBD2. The CDR3 is made up of 14 amino acids. With V trimmed by 1 base and J by 7 bases, 3 bases remained unmatched. CDR1 is DFQATT and CDR2 is SNEGSKA in the germline V gene (reference sequence). For the CDR3, the DNA is TGCAGTGCTAGAGCTAGCGGGAGGTATAATGAGCAGTTCTTC. It encodes CSARASGRYNEQFF.

In nucleotides, the CDR3 is TGTGCCAGCAGCCTGGAGGGTCTAGCGGGGCCCTACAATGAGCAGTTCTTC. The encoded protein is CASSLEGLAGPYNEQFF. The chain uses TRBV5-6 and TRBJ2-1, with 9 bases fitting TRBD2. The CDR3 is 17 amino acids. V lost 4 bases to trimming and J lost 2 bases; unmatched junction nucleotides: 10. From germline, CDR1 is SGHDT and CDR2 YYEEEE.

In this sample, this clonotype turned up many times. V and J are TRBV5-1 and TRBJ2-2; 8 bases fit TRBD1. This CDR3 contains 18 residues. Germline V gene data show CDR1 as SGHRS and CDR2 as YFSETQ. V lost 0 bases and J lost 5; bases outside the gene matches: 12. DNA of the CDR3: TGCGCCAGCAGCTTGGCGCGGCAGGGGGCGCCGGATACCGGGGAGCTGTTTTTT. Its translation: CASSLARQGAPDTGELFF.

This clonotype was counted at least ten times. The rearrangement joins TRBV4-2 to TRBJ2-1; 11 positions match TRBD2. V gave up 2 bases and J gave up 8 bases; unmatched junction bases: 8. Germline lookup yields CDR1 LGHNA and CDR2 YNFKEQ. CDR3 length: 16 residues. CDR3 amino acids: CASSQTIASGRYEQFF. DNA of the CDR3: TGTGCCAGCAGCCAAACTATTGCTAGCGGGAGGTATGAGCAGTTCTTC.

The chain is built from TRBV7-2 and TRBJ1-1; maybe TRBD1 (5 bases). Germline V CDR1 and CDR2: SGHTA, FQGNSA. The CDR3 totals 14 residues. The V end was cut by 4 bases, the J end by 0 bases, with 9 bases between. For the CDR3, the DNA is TGTGCCAGCAGCTCAGGGAGAATGAACACTGAAGCTTTCTTT. This sequence encodes CASSSGRMNTEAFF.

The chain is built from TRBV13 and TRBJ2-3; 10 nucleotides match TRBD2. The V and J ends lost 5 bases and 0 bases, in that order; junction bases with no gene match: 5. This CDR3 has 16 residues. Per germline, CDR1 PRHDT and CDR2 FYEKMQ (reference sequence). The CDR3 DNA is TGTGCCAGCAGCCGGACTAGCGGACCCAGCACAGATACGCAGTATTTT. Its protein product is CASSRTSGPSTDTQYF.

The V and J genes are TRBV20-1 and TRBJ2-5; D is tentatively TRBD1 or TRBD2 (5 bases each). In germline, CDR1 is DFQATT, CDR2 SNEGSKA (reference sequence). Trimming took 6 bases from V and 4 from J, leaving 15 bases between them. This CDR3 has 13 residues. The CDR3 is CSAPPGLRETQYF. As DNA, the CDR3 is TGCAGTGCCCCCCCGGGGCTCCGAGAGACCCAGTACTTC.